The clone carrying this T cell receptor beta chain was detected many times. Time point given: newly diagnosed GD, antithyroid drugs for less than 3 months. Making the TCR library involved RNA that had been extracted from PBMCs. This entry belongs to a study of regulatory T cells in long-lasting Graves disease. Arm-PCR of CDR3 regions with iRepertoire HTBI primers generated TCR beta libraries. TCRdb reprocessed the multiplex PCR reads with MiXCR, giving one entry per CDR3 protein. This table holds around 400,000 distinct CDR3 sequences, about 14% found once. The receptor comes from a female donor with Graves disease. The input for sequencing was peripheral blood mononuclear cells (PBMCs), taken at new diagnosis, from a patient treated with antithyroid drugs.

In DNA form, the CDR3 reads TGTGCCACCAGACCCACGGGGGCACAGAACACCGGGGAGCTGTTTTTT. Translating it yields CATRPTGAQNTGELFF. V and J are TRBV24-1 and TRBJ2-2; perhaps D is TRBD1 or TRBD2 (6 bases each). V dropped 7 bases and J dropped 1 base, with 15 bases sitting between them. The CDR3 loop spans 16 amino acids. The germline V gene has CDR1 KGHDR and CDR2 SFDVKD.